This T cell receptor beta chain emerged from a study of shared clonotypes between healthy human individuals. About the research overall: Per-donor plates numbered three CD4 naive, three CD4 memory, two CD8 naive and one CD8 memory.

Looked up from germline, CDR1 is MNHNY and CDR2 is SVGAGI (reference sequence). The CDR3 has 12 residues. The V end was cut by 2 bases, the J end by 4 bases, with 6 bases between. Assay: immunoSEQ multiplex PCR; the TCRdb copy retains only in-frame clones and omits some. The sample comprises about 730,000 clones, 72% of which are singletons, and less than 2% rests with the top ten. This clone was counted a single time. Source material: memory CD4+ T cells sorted from blood. Documented subset: CD45RA-negative fraction. This chain uses TRBV6-6 with TRBJ2-7; no clear D gene. This clonotype was obtained from a woman younger than 45 in good health. The CDR3 region has the DNA TGTGCCAGCAGTTACCGTGGGTACGAGCAGTACTTC. Translating it yields CASSYRGYEQYF.